Presented here are 32 T cell receptor beta chains from one specimen sequenced in a study of blood T cell repertoires in COVID-19. Sequencing was performed with immunoSEQ multiplex PCR; in TCRdb, only in-frame clones are kept and a portion is missing. The sample consists of 200,000 or so clones, about nine tenths of them appearing once. The material sequenced was PBMCs or T cells enriched from blood (not recorded which). Every receptor here comes from a woman aged 25 to 39 who had recovered from COVID-19.

This chain joins TRBV5-4 and TRBJ1-2; 7 nucleotides agree with TRBD1. V was clipped by 6 bases and J by 2 bases; unmatched bases: 7. This CDR3 is 14 amino acids long. Germline V gene lookup returns CDR1 SGHNT and CDR2 YYREEE (reference sequence). CDR3 residues: CASTPGTDNYGYTF. The CDR3 DNA sequence: TGTGCCAGCACCCCCGGGACAGACAACTATGGCTACACCTTC.

This chain joins TRBV7-2 and TRBJ1-6; no definite D call. The CDR3 totals 15 residues. Germline V gene data show CDR1 as SGHTA and CDR2 as FQGNSA. Trimming took off 3 bases at V and 6 bases at J, with 12 bases between the two ends. The CDR3 sequence: CASSFGSPGNSPLHF. CDR3 DNA: TGTGCCAGCAGCTTCGGGTCTCCGGGTAATTCACCCCTCCACTTT.

This chain links TRBV5-5 with TRBJ1-5; perhaps TRBD1 as D (6 bases). The V and J ends lost 4 bases and 4 bases respectively, with 15 bases between them. The CDR3 is made up of 15 amino acids. Germline-derived CDR1 and CDR2 are SGHKS and YYEKEE (reference sequence). The CDR3 DNA is TGTGCCAGCAGCCAATTTGGACAGTCAAATCAGCCCCAGCATTTT. It encodes CASSQFGQSNQPQHF.

The chain joins TRBV5-4 to TRBJ1-1, with D perhaps TRBD1 (5 bases). The V end was cut by 4 bases, the J end by 4 bases, with 11 bases between. This CDR3 contains 13 residues. Per germline, CDR1 SGHNT and CDR2 YYREEE (reference sequence). The CDR3 coding sequence is TGTGCCAGCAGCGGGGCCAGGATCACTGAAGCTTTCTTT. It translates to CASSGARITEAFF.

The V gene is TRBV7-9, the J gene TRBJ2-2; D might be TRBD2 (5 bases). The CDR3 loop spans 14 amino acids. Trimming removed 4 bases at V and 5 bases at J, with 11 bases between. The germline V gene has CDR1 SEHNR and CDR2 FQNEAQ (reference sequence). CDR3: CASSSPRETGELFF. As DNA, the CDR3 is TGTGCCAGCAGCTCCCCGAGGGAGACCGGGGAGCTGTTTTTT. Based on the CDR3 plus reference TRBV7-9 and TRBJ2-2, the full variable domain is DTGVSQNPRHKITKRGQNVTFRCDPISEHNRLYWYRQTLGQGPEFLTYFQNEAQLEKSRLLSDRFSAERPKGSFSTLEIQRTEQGDSAMYLCASSSPRETGELFFGEGSRLTVL.

The chain links TRBV2 to TRBJ1-5; TRBD1 might be the D (6 bases). This CDR3 is 15 amino acids long. Germline CDR1 and CDR2: SNHLY and FYNNEI. V lost 6 bases, J lost 5 bases, and 17 bases lay in between. Here the CDR3 reads CASRGIRDKDQPQHF. For the CDR3, the DNA is TGTGCCAGCAGAGGGATCCGGGACAAGGATCAGCCCCAGCATTTT.

Ten or more counts support this clone. The chain uses TRBV7-8 and TRBJ2-3; 10 bases are shared with TRBD2. The CDR3 loop spans 16 amino acids. With V trimmed by 0 bases and J by 7 bases, 7 bases remained unmatched. Germline CDR1 and CDR2: SGHVS and FQNEAQ. The CDR3 coding sequence is TGTGCCAGCAGCTTAGCTGCTAGCGGGGGACTTAATACGCAGTATTTT. It yields the protein CASSLAASGGLNTQYF.

The chain recombines TRBV18 with TRBJ2-3; maybe TRBD1 (5 bases). The germline V and J ends were trimmed by 6 bases and 4 bases, with 14 bases remaining between them. The CDR3 totals 14 residues. In germline, CDR1 is KGHSH, CDR2 LQKENI. CDR3 bases: TGTGCCAGCTCCCCCCCAACCAGGGCAGATACGCAGTATTTT. Translating it yields CASSPPTRADTQYF.

The CDR3 region is CASSRDEAPYGYTF. The CDR3, as DNA: TGTGCCAGCAGCCGCGATGAGGCCCCTTATGGCTACACCTTC. This chain links TRBV6-5 with TRBJ1-2; no clear D gene. V lost 6 bases to trimming and J lost 5 bases, with 16 bases between them. The length of the CDR3 is 14 residues. Germline values: CDR1 MNHEY, CDR2 SVGAGI.

This sequence joins TRBV7-9 and TRBJ1-1, with D possibly matching TRBD1 (5 bases). Germline CDR1 SEHNR, CDR2 FQNEAQ (reference sequence). The V gene lost 5 bases and the J gene lost 1 base, with 11 bases spanning the gap. The CDR3 spans 14 residues. The CDR3 region has the DNA TGTGCCAGCAGCCGCGACACAGGGAACACTGAAGCTTTCTTT. It yields the protein CASSRDTGNTEAFF. Drawing the rest from reference TRBV7-9 and TRBJ1-1, the complete variable domain is DTGVSQNPRHKITKRGQNVTFRCDPISEHNRLYWYRQTLGQGPEFLTYFQNEAQLEKSRLLSDRFSAERPKGSFSTLEIQRTEQGDSAMYLCASSRDTGNTEAFFGQGTRLTVV.

V and J are TRBV5-5 and TRBJ2-7, with a tentative D call TRBD2 (6 bases). From germline, CDR1 is SGHKS and CDR2 YYEKEE (reference sequence). V dropped 3 bases and J dropped 7 bases, with 20 bases sitting between them. This CDR3 contains 15 residues. The CDR3 region has the DNA TGTGCCAGCAGCTCGGCTTTGCGAGCGGCGGGGGAGCAGTACTTC. Translating gives CASSSALRAAGEQYF.

The rearrangement links TRBV7-2 to TRBJ2-7, with 8 bases fitting TRBD2. This CDR3 has 14 amino acids. Unmatched junction bases numbered 9, after V lost 6 bases and J lost 5 bases. Germline V gene sequence: CDR1 SGHTA, CDR2 FQGNSA. Written as DNA, the CDR3 is TGTGCCAGCAGATTACACGGGGGGGCGGACGAGCAGTACTTC. It yields the protein CASRLHGGADEQYF.

This clone was seen just once. The J gene is TRBJ1-2, the V gene TRBV7-9, with D unclear. The CDR3 totals 14 residues. Per the germline V gene, CDR1 is SEHNR and CDR2 is FQNEAQ (reference sequence). The V end lost 3 bases, the J end lost 0 bases, and 8 bases lay between the germline ends. DNA for the CDR3: TGTGCCAGCAGCTTCTTAACAGCTAACTATGGCTACACCTTC. Its translation is CASSFLTANYGYTF.

The V gene is TRBV7-6, the J gene TRBJ2-5, with 12 bases identical to TRBD2. V lost 5 bases, J lost 7 bases, and 11 bases stayed unmatched. This CDR3 has 16 residues. CDR1 is SGHVS and CDR2 is FNYEAQ in the germline V gene. Written as DNA, the CDR3 is TGTGCCAGCAGCGGTCCTAGCGGGGGGGGAGAGTGGACCCAGTACTTC. Its protein is CASSGPSGGGEWTQYF.

The V and J genes are TRBV2 and TRBJ1-1; perhaps TRBD1 as D (5 bases). The CDR3 covers 17 residues. CDR1 is SNHLY, CDR2 FYNNEI, per germline. The ends were cut back, 3 bases at V and 1 base at J, with 18 bases in the middle. The CDR3 loop is CASSETREGPRNTEAFF. CDR3 DNA sequence: TGTGCCAGCAGTGAGACAAGGGAGGGGCCTCGGAACACTGAAGCTTTCTTT.

A single count supports this clone. The gene calls are TRBV1 and TRBJ2-3; the D segment call TRBD1 is taken from the table without a DNA check. TRBV1 is an annotated pseudogene. The CDR3 consists of 14 residues. The CDR3: CTSSSGAITDTQYF. The CDR3 bases are TGCACCAGCAGCTCAGGGGCGATCACAGATACGCAGTATTTT.

The chain is built from TRBV27 and TRBJ1-6; possibly TRBD1 for D (6 bases). This CDR3 has 13 residues. V dropped 2 bases and J dropped 10 bases, with 9 bases sitting between them. The germline V gene has CDR1 MNHEY and CDR2 SMNVEV (reference sequence). The CDR3 spells CASSLNRVSPLHF. The CDR3 nucleotides are TGTGCCAGCAGTTTAAACAGGGTATCACCCCTCCACTTT.

This rearrangement joins TRBV7-2 to TRBJ2-1, with 9 bases matching TRBD1. J was trimmed by 4 bases and V by 11 bases; bases with no gene match: 6. The CDR3 consists of 13 residues. The germline gives CDR1 SGHTA, CDR2 FQGNSA. The CDR3 coding sequence is TGTGCCGCCACAGGGGGCTCGTACAATGAGCAGTTCTTC. Amino acids: CAATGGSYNEQFF.

The chain couples TRBV5-1 to TRBJ1-1, with D possibly matching TRBD1 (5 bases). Trimming left V 4 bases short and J 1 base short, with 14 bases between. Germline lookup yields CDR1 SGHRS and CDR2 YFSETQ. The CDR3 covers 15 residues. CDR3 amino acids: CASSALLGQNTEAFF. CDR3 nucleotides: TGCGCCAGCAGCGCCCTCCTCGGACAGAACACTGAAGCTTTCTTT.

On this clone: At one of its ends the junction is not consistent with the germline gene, which may arise from a read error. The CDR3 region has the DNA TGTGCTAGCAGCCGGGGTCGAGGGAGCGAGCAGTACTTC. Its protein product is CASSRGRGSEQYF. This chain joins TRBV7-7 and TRBJ2-7, with D possibly TRBD2 on 5 matching bases. The CDR3 loop spans 13 amino acids. The germline V gene has CDR1 SSHAT and CDR2 FNYEAQ (reference sequence).

This chain links TRBV15 with TRBJ1-1; D possibly corresponds to TRBD1 (6 bases). The V and J ends lost 1 base and 1 base respectively, with 10 bases between them. Germline CDR1 and CDR2: LNHNV and YYDKDF (reference sequence). CDR3 length: 15 residues. For the CDR3, the DNA is TGTGCCACCAGCAGAGGGAACAGGGCGAACACTGAAGCTTTCTTT. Its translation: CATSRGNRANTEAFF.

The CDR3 sequence: CASSPPGQGYNEQFF. DNA of the CDR3: TGTGCCAGCAGCCCACCGGGACAGGGGTACAATGAGCAGTTCTTC. V is TRBV11-2 and J is TRBJ2-1; the match to TRBD1 covers 10 bases. The CDR3 has 15 amino acids. Per the germline V gene, CDR1 is SGHAT and CDR2 is FQNNGV. V lost 5 bases to trimming and J lost 4 bases; unmatched junction nucleotides: 5.

The rearrangement links TRBV14 to TRBJ2-2, with TRBD1 as a possible D gene (6 bases). The length of the CDR3 is 16 residues. Germline V gene data show CDR1 as SGHDN and CDR2 as FVKESK. Trimming removed 0 bases at V and 5 bases at J, with 13 bases between. The CDR3 nucleotides are TGTGCCAGCAGCCAAGATGGGACATTGAGGACCGGGGAGCTGTTTTTT. Its protein product is CASSQDGTLRTGELFF.

The chain recombines TRBV29-1 with TRBJ1-2, with D perhaps matching TRBD1 (5 bases). Germline V gives CDR1 SQVTM, CDR2 ANQGSEA. V gave up 4 bases and J gave up 7 bases, with 19 bases separating them. The CDR3 is 14 residues long. CDR3 nucleotides: TGCAGCGTTGTCCTTACCAACAGGCTAGGTGGCTACACCTTC. It encodes CSVVLTNRLGGYTF. The complete variable domain, with remaining parts taken from reference TRBV29-1 and TRBJ1-2, reads SAVISQKPSRDICQRGTSLTIQCQVDSQVTMMFWYRQQPGQSLTLIATANQGSEATYESGFVIDKFPISRPNLTFSTLTVSNMSPEDSSIYLCSVVLTNRLGGYTFGSGTRLTVV.

The chain uses TRBV7-2 and TRBJ2-5, with 8 nucleotides matching TRBD1. Germline V gene lookup returns CDR1 SGHTA and CDR2 FQGNSA. This CDR3 is 14 amino acids long. After removal of 5 bases from V and 4 bases from J, the junction contained 6 bases not matched to a gene. The chain's CDR3 is CASSARQGPETQYF. CDR3 in DNA: TGTGCCAGCAGCGCCCGACAGGGGCCAGAGACCCAGTACTTC.

The chain combines TRBV28 with TRBJ2-7, with no clear D. The CDR3 is made up of 12 amino acids. CDR1 and CDR2 (germline): MDHEN, SYDVKM. V was clipped by 5 bases and J by 7 bases, with 12 bases between them. For the CDR3, the DNA is TGTGCCAGCAGTAAGACGGAGAGAGAGCAGTACTTC. This translates into CASSKTEREQYF.

The chain employs TRBV7-2 and TRBJ1-2, with 11 bases aligning to TRBD1. Trimming took 5 bases from V and 7 from J; bases not matched to a gene: 9. From germline, CDR1 is SGHTA and CDR2 FQGNSA. This CDR3 comprises 15 residues. This CDR3 is CASSTPDRGRGGYTF. CDR3 sequence (DNA): TGTGCCAGCAGCACCCCGGACAGGGGGCGCGGTGGCTACACCTTC.

This clone was recorded only once. This chain links TRBV3-1 (or the pseudogene TRBV3-2) with TRBJ1-1, with TRBD1 as a possible D gene (6 bases). The CDR3 is 18 amino acids. Between the trimmed V and J ends, which lost 2 bases and 2 bases, there was a span of 21 bases. CDR1 LGHDT and CDR2 YNNKEL come from the germline V gene (reference sequence). The CDR3 nucleotides read TGTGCCAGCAGCCAACAACGGGACATTTTCGTCCTTAACACTGAAGCTTTCTTT. This codes for CASSQQRDIFVLNTEAFF.

Note on this clone: Other DNA sequences within the sample encode an identical CDR3. V is TRBV5-4 and J is TRBJ2-1; 8 positions agree with TRBD2. Germline lookup yields CDR1 SGHNT and CDR2 YYREEE (reference sequence). This CDR3 contains 15 residues. J lost 4 bases, V lost 0 bases, and 3 bases had no gene match. The CDR3 nucleotides are TGTGCCAGCAGCTTGGGGCTAGCGGGTTACAATGAGCAGTTCTTC. This gives the protein CASSLGLAGYNEQFF.

The chain employs TRBV10-3 and TRBJ2-5; 11 bases agree with TRBD2. The CDR3 is 16 amino acids. V was clipped by 3 bases and J by 4 bases; unmatched bases: 7. CDR1 is ENHRY, CDR2 SYGVKD, per germline. The CDR3 bases are TGTGCCATCAGTGAAACTCCTAGCGGGGGGTTAGAGACCCAGTACTTC. Translating gives CAISETPSGGLETQYF.

This sequence joins TRBV5-1 and TRBJ1-5; weak D call: TRBD1 (6 bases). V gave up 4 bases and J gave up 7 bases, with 15 bases separating them. Per germline, CDR1 SGHRS and CDR2 YFSETQ. CDR3 length: 14 amino acids. CDR3 amino acids: CASSPGTNNQPQHF. CDR3 bases: TGCGCCAGCAGCCCCGGGACAAATAACCAGCCCCAGCATTTT.

J is TRBJ1-1 and V is TRBV7-2, with a tentative D call TRBD1 (5 bases). The CDR3 runs to 14 residues. Trimming stripped 3 bases from V and 6 bases from J, with 14 bases between. Germline CDR1 and CDR2: SGHTA and FQGNSA. The CDR3 nucleotides read TGTGCCAGCAGCTTCTCGTTAACGGGGGCTGAAGCTTTCTTT. Protein product: CASSFSLTGAEAFF.